The rows below give T cell receptor beta chains drawn from one sample of a study of CD4 T cell repertoires in COVID-19. The table came from immunoSEQ multiplex PCR; TCRdb's copy has only in-frame clones and leaves some out. The sample consists of fewer than 30,000 clones, approximately 93% of them appearing once. This sample comprised circulating follicular helper CD4+ T cells (cTfh) from blood, obtained before the COVID-19 pandemic. All receptors come from a human donor who had COVID-19. Both conserved end residues are part of each CDR3. The order of the fields is D gene, clone size, CDR3 length, V gene, J gene, CDR3 protein, CDR3 DNA. A D gene is named only where the DNA matches it firmly. Some rows mark clone size as missing; the rest say once, few, many or name a class of expanded clone.

>NA|once|18|TRBV5-8|TRBJ2-5
CASPGQRGADSLRETQYF
TGTGCCAGCCCAGGCCAGCGAGGAGCGGATTCGCTCCGAGAGACCCAGTACTTC
>NA|NA|15|TRBV27|TRBJ2-2
CASMRGGLVTGELFF
TGTGCCAGCATGCGCGGGGGCCTAGTAACCGGGGAGCTGTTTTTT
>NA|NA|13|TRBV5-5|TRBJ1-2
CASSLAPGVGYTF
TGTGCCAGCAGCTTGGCACCCGGTGTCGGCTACACCTTC
>NA|once|13|TRBV10-3|TRBJ2-5
CAIAGGPTETQYF
TGTGCCATCGCTGGAGGGCCAACGGAGACCCAGTACTTC
>NA|once|13|TRBV27|TRBJ1-2
CASSLTGISGYTF
TGTGCCAGCAGTTTAACAGGTATAAGCGGCTACACCTTC
>TRBD1|NA|15|TRBV7-2|TRBJ1-5
CASSLGGGGNQPQHF
TGTGCCAGCAGCTTAGGAGGGGGCGGCAATCAGCCCCAGCATTTT
>TRBD1|NA|13|TRBV19|TRBJ1-1
CASSWTGDTEAFF
TGTGCCAGTAGTTGGACAGGGGATACTGAAGCTTTCTTT
>NA|NA|16|TRBV5-5|TRBJ2-3
CASSWGQGFSTDTQYF
TGTGCCAGCAGCTGGGGGCAGGGTTTTAGCACAGATACGCAGTATTTT
>NA|NA|14|TRBV6-1|TRBJ1-4
CASSDRGSDEKLFF
TGTGCCAGCAGTGACAGGGGCTCGGATGAAAAACTGTTTTTT
>NA|NA|13|TRBV7-9|TRBJ2-2
CASRTTETGELFF
TGTGCCAGCAGGACCACAGAGACCGGGGAGCTGTTTTTT
>TRBD1|NA|14|TRBV27|TRBJ1-2
CASSRSDRENGYTF
TGTGCCAGCAGTCGGTCCGACAGGGAGAATGGCTACACCTTC